Described below is a single T cell receptor beta chain sequence and its context. The entry originates in a study of blood T cell repertoires in COVID-19. CDR1 MGHDK and CDR2 SYGVNS come from the germline V gene. Deletions cut 2 bases from V and 7 bases from J, with 8 bases between. The CDR3 length is 13 residues. The data were produced by immunoSEQ multiplex PCR, yet TCRdb's version contains in-frame clones alone and is incomplete. The sample contains around 140,000 clones, 88% of which appear only once. Sequencing was done on a sample of peripheral blood. J is TRBJ2-2 and V is TRBV25-1; D is undetermined. This clonotype originated in a human donor in a cohort sampled during active COVID-19. The CDR3 DNA sequence: TGTGCCAGCAGTGAACAGTCGATCGGGGAGCTGTTTTTT. Translation: CASSEQSIGELFF.